Listed here are 19 T cell receptor beta chains from one sample, sequenced in a study of identical twins. Each CDR3 protein is one row after TCRdb ran MiXCR on the 5' RACE reads. The table lists roughly 1.6 million distinct CDR3 sequences, about 32% of them singletons. Sample: cord blood. These receptors all come from a newborn girl in good health.

This clonotype occurred a few times. The CDR3 loop reads CASSWGLMNTEAFF. Here the CDR3 DNA reads TGTGCCAGCAGCTGGGGACTGATGAACACTGAAGCTTTCTTT. The chain couples TRBV5-6 to TRBJ1-1; possibly TRBD1 for D (5 bases). Germline values: CDR1 SGHDT, CDR2 YYEEEE. Trimming left V 3 bases short and J 0 bases short, with 9 bases between. CDR3 length equals 14 residues. The full variable domain, rest sourced from reference TRBV5-6 and TRBJ1-1, is DAGVTQSPTHLIKTRGQQVTLRCSPKSGHDTVSWYQQALGQGPQFIFQYYEEEERQRGNFPDRFSGHQFPNYSSELNVNALLLGDSALYLCASSWGLMNTEAFFGQGTRLTVV.

This clonotype was counted between two and nine times. The chain joins TRBV27 to TRBJ2-4, with D possibly TRBD1 on 6 matching bases. The J call may be wrong; the DNA end is better matched by TRBJ2-7. CDR3 size: 17 residues. CDR1 is MNHEY and CDR2 is SMNVEV in the germline V gene (reference sequence). The CDR3 region has the DNA TGTGCCAGCAGTTTAGGGTTTGTGCGGTTTAAGGGGGACGAGCAGTACTTC. Translated, it gives CASSLGFVRFKGDEQYF.

Here the CDR3 DNA reads TGTGCCAGCAGCCGCCCTAGCGACAATGAGCAGTACTTC. The encoded protein is CASSRPSDNEQYF. This chain uses TRBV7-2 with TRBJ2-1; TRBD2 might be the D (6 bases). The tail of the sequence fits TRBJ2-7 better, so the J call may be wrong. Per germline, CDR1 SGHTA and CDR2 FQGNSA. CDR3 length: 13 residues.

This chain links TRBV11-2 with TRBJ2-5; possibly TRBD2 for D (5 bases). Germline V gene sequence: CDR1 SGHAT, CDR2 FQNNGV. The CDR3 sequence is 14 residues long. V was cut by 4 bases and J by 5 bases, with 14 bases left in between. This chain's CDR3 is CASSSTRVGETQYF. CDR3 bases: TGTGCCAGCAGCTCAACTAGAGTGGGCGAGACCCAGTACTTC.

The chain recombines TRBV5-1 with TRBJ2-5, with TRBD2 as a possible D gene (7 bases). From germline, CDR1 is SGHRS and CDR2 YFSETQ. The CDR3 has 18 residues. Trimming pared 4 bases from V and 4 bases from J, leaving 26 bases between. CDR3 region: CASSTGLVGGSVRETQYF. The CDR3, as DNA: TGCGCCAGCAGCACTGGACTAGTGGGGGGCTCAGTCAGAGAGACCCAGTACTTC.

This clonotype was picked up a small number of times. The V and J genes are TRBV30 and TRBJ2-5; TRBD2 agrees at 10 bases. Judging by the DNA end, TRBJ2-7 fits better; the J call may be wrong. The CDR3 sequence is 15 residues long. Germline CDR1 reads GTSNPN; CDR2 reads SVGIG (reference sequence). CDR3: CAWRSPAGGFDEQYF. The CDR3 DNA sequence: TGTGCCTGGAGATCTCCAGCGGGGGGGTTCGACGAGCAGTACTTC.

The table lists this clonotype with many counts. The chain is built from TRBV7-6 and TRBJ2-7, with D perhaps matching TRBD1 (6 bases). V was clipped by 5 bases and J by 2 bases, with 10 bases between them. The germline V gene has CDR1 SGHVS and CDR2 FNYEAQ. This CDR3 comprises 13 residues. For the CDR3, the DNA is TGTGCCAGCAGCAGACAGGAAACCTACGAGCAGTACTTC. Residues: CASSRQETYEQYF.

The genes are TRBV6-5 and TRBJ2-6; D is unclear. Trimming shortened V by 6 bases and J by 2 bases, and 11 bases separated the two germline ends. Germline lookup yields CDR1 MNHEY and CDR2 SVGAGI. CDR3 length: 15 amino acids. CDR3 amino acids: CASRIRRTGANVLTF. The CDR3 nucleotides read TGTGCCAGCAGAATTCGGAGAACTGGGGCCAACGTCCTGACTTTC.

This clonotype was recorded a few times. V usage is TRBV20-1 and J usage is TRBJ2-4; 12 bases are a match to TRBD2. Germline assignment: CDR1 DFQATT and CDR2 SNEGSKA (reference sequence). Trimming took 4 bases from V and 13 from J; bases not matched to a gene: 8. The CDR3 is made up of 13 amino acids. The CDR3 reads CSAKGTSGPGQYF. The CDR3 region has the DNA TGCAGTGCTAAAGGGACTAGCGGGCCTGGGCAGTACTTC.

There are many counts of this clonotype. The chain links TRBV7-9 to TRBJ2-5; D uncertain. CDR3 length equals 14 residues. Germline assignment: CDR1 SEHNR and CDR2 FQNEAQ (reference sequence). The germline V and J ends were trimmed by 1 base and 5 bases, with 11 bases remaining between them. CDR3 coding DNA: TGTGCCAGCAGCTTAGTCTGGAGTGGGGAGACCCAGTACTTC. This gives the protein CASSLVWSGETQYF. Together with reference TRBV7-9 and TRBJ2-5, the CDR3 gives the full variable domain: DTGVSQNPRHKITKRGQNVTFRCDPISEHNRLYWYRQTLGQGPEFLTYFQNEAQLEKSRLLSDRFSAERPKGSFSTLEIQRTEQGDSAMYLCASSLVWSGETQYFGPGTRLLVL.

As DNA, the CDR3 is TGCAGTGCTAGGAAAGTGATTGCCCTGGCTAGCGGGAGGGCCCAGAGTAGAAACATTCAGTACTTC. Translation: CSARKVIALASGRAQSRNIQYF. The chain couples TRBV20-1 to TRBJ2-4; 12 nucleotides line up with TRBD2. CDR1 and CDR2 from the germline V gene are DFQATT and SNEGSKA (reference sequence). Unmatched junction bases numbered 27, after V lost 3 bases and J lost 6 bases. CDR3 length: 22 amino acids.

V usage is TRBV20-1 and J usage is TRBJ1-1; D unclear. Trimming cost V 6 bases and J 4 bases, with 21 bases left between them. Germline CDR1 is DFQATT and CDR2 is SNEGSKA (reference sequence). The CDR3 consists of 15 residues. This CDR3 is CSAISLGHYTTEAFF. The CDR3 bases are TGCAGTGCAATAAGTTTGGGTCATTATACCACTGAAGCTTTCTTT.

The chain uses TRBV12-3 or TRBV12-4 and TRBJ2-1, with a weak D call TRBD2 (6 bases). V lost 6 bases to trimming and J lost 11 bases, with 11 bases between them. This CDR3 has 11 amino acids. This CDR3 reads CASREGIQQFF. CDR3 DNA sequence: TGTGCCAGCAGGGAGGGGATACAGCAGTTCTTC.

A few counts support this clonotype. This chain connects TRBV19 to TRBJ1-2; D unclear. This CDR3 has 13 amino acids. Per germline, CDR1 LNHDA and CDR2 SQIVND (reference sequence). V lost 2 bases, J lost 0 bases, and 4 bases lay in between. The CDR3 loop is CASSINSNYGYTF. Written as DNA, the CDR3 is TGTGCCAGTAGTATAAACTCTAACTATGGCTACACCTTC.

This clonotype was seen a handful of times. The rearrangement links TRBV24-1 to TRBJ2-1; tentatively, D is TRBD1 (5 bases). With 4 bases removed from V and 0 bases from J, the gap between germline ends came to 18 bases. The CDR3 length is 18 residues. From germline, CDR1 is KGHDR and CDR2 SFDVKD. The CDR3, as DNA: TGTGCCACCAGTGAGAATAAAAAGGGGTATTTCTCCTACAATGAGCAGTTCTTC. Translated: CATSENKKGYFSYNEQFF.

The chain is built from TRBV3-1 and TRBJ2-5; 7 bases fit TRBD1. The CDR3 contains 16 residues. V lost 4 bases and J lost 3; bases outside the gene matches: 11. Germline V gene sequence: CDR1 LGHDT, CDR2 YNNKEL (reference sequence). The CDR3 sequence: CASSRRNRGVEETQYF. CDR3 in DNA: TGTGCCAGCAGCCGACGTAACAGGGGAGTAGAAGAGACCCAGTACTTC.

This clonotype was found a few times. CDR3: CASSLVRRGANTEAFF. The CDR3 nucleotides read TGTGCCAGCAGTCTCGTACGAAGGGGGGCGAACACTGAAGCTTTCTTT. The rearrangement uses TRBV12-3 or TRBV12-4 and TRBJ1-1; possible D gene TRBD1, 6 bases. CDR3 length equals 16 residues. The germline V and J ends were trimmed by 5 bases and 1 base, with 17 bases remaining between them.

The V call is TRBV9, the J call TRBJ2-3; the match to TRBD2 covers 14 bases. The CDR3 runs 16 residues. Germline V gene data show CDR1 as SGDLS and CDR2 as YYNGEE. Germline trimming cut 2 bases from V and 9 bases from J; bases unmatched to any gene: 8. In DNA, the CDR3 is TGTGCCAGCAGCGTTATTGGACTAGCGGGGGGAGGAACGCAGTATTTT. Protein product: CASSVIGLAGGGTQYF.

The chain employs TRBV12-3 or TRBV12-4 and TRBJ2-3, with TRBD2 identical over 11 bases. J gave up 5 bases and V 6 bases, and 7 bases lay outside the gene matches. The CDR3 is 15 residues long. The CDR3 sequence is CASRVAGGRIDTQYF. For the CDR3, the DNA is TGTGCCAGCAGGGTAGCGGGGGGGCGGATAGATACGCAGTATTTT.